This TCR beta chain was sequenced for a study of identical twins. CDR3 length equals 14 residues. Trimming cost V 8 bases and J 2 bases, with 16 bases left between them. The germline V gene encodes CDR1 WSHSY and CDR2 SAAADI. One entry per CDR3 protein results from TCRdb running MiXCR on the 5' RACE reads. The sample has 650,000 to 800,000 distinct CDR3 sequences; roughly 8% are singletons. This sample was also put to use in a study of yellow fever vaccine responses in identical twins.

The clonotype was recovered from a woman between 18 and 30 years old in good health. The V gene is TRBV10-2, the J gene TRBJ2-7, with D hard to call. Sequencing was performed on PBMCs. The CDR3 DNA follows: TGCGCCAGCGGGCGAGACCCTCCTCCCTACGAGCAGTACTTC. This codes for CASGRDPPPYEQYF.